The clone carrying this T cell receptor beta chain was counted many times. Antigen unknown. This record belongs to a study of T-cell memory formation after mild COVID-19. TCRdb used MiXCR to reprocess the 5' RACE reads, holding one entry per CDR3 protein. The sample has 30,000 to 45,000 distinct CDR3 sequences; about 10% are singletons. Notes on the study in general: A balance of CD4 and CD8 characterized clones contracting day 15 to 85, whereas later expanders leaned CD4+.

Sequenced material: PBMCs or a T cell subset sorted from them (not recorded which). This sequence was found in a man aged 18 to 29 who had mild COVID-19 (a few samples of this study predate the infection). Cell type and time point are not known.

The CDR3 sequence is CASSLVGGQNQPQHF. DNA of the CDR3: TGTGCCAGCAGCTTAGTAGGGGGCCAAAATCAGCCCCAGCATTTT. The gene calls are TRBV7-2 and TRBJ1-5, with 7 bases lining up with TRBD1. The CDR3 totals 15 residues. V shed 1 base and J 4 bases; nucleotides not matched to a gene: 4. Germline V gene data show CDR1 as SGHTA and CDR2 as FQGNSA.